One and the same sample provided the 8 T cell receptor beta chains below, sequenced in a study of CD8 T cells in ankylosing spondylitis. Study-wide points: It appeared that ankylosing spondylitis blood was characterized by a TCR beta motif of about eight highly homologous variants.

From the 5' RACE reads, TCRdb called clonotypes with MiXCR, one entry per CDR3 protein. Among some 840,000 distinct CDR3 sequences listed, about an eighth were seen once. Their antigen targets remain unknown. Specimen: blood, either unsorted or a sorted T cell fraction (not recorded which). The source of these receptors is a male donor with ankylosing spondylitis.

V and J are TRBV27 and TRBJ2-7, with a weak D call TRBD1 (5 bases). This CDR3 is built from 14 residues. V lost 4 bases to trimming and J lost 2 bases, with 12 bases between them. Germline V CDR1 and CDR2: MNHEY, SMNVEV (reference sequence). CDR3 sequence: CASSSLDTPYEQYF. For the CDR3, the DNA is TGTGCCAGCAGTTCCTTGGACACTCCCTACGAGCAGTACTTC.

This clonotype turned up a few times. The gene calls are TRBV5-1 and TRBJ2-1, with 8 positions matching TRBD2. Losses at the gene ends were 5 bases for V and 8 bases for J; bases not matched to a gene: 12. Germline values: CDR1 SGHRS, CDR2 YFSETQ. The CDR3 covers 15 residues. The CDR3 coding sequence is TGCGCCAGCAGGTTAATCAGCGGGAGATGGGATGAGCAGTTCTTC. Protein: CASRLISGRWDEQFF.

This clonotype was recorded at least ten times. The gene calls are TRBV7-2 and TRBJ1-2; D remains ambiguous. This CDR3 is 12 amino acids long. Trimming removed 1 base from V and 7 bases from J, with 7 bases in between. Germline loops: CDR1 SGHTA, CDR2 FQGNSA. CDR3: CASSLGAGGYTF. The CDR3 coding sequence is TGTGCCAGCAGCTTAGGGGCGGGTGGCTACACCTTC.

V is TRBV20-1 and J is TRBJ2-3, with D perhaps TRBD2 (6 bases). CDR3 size: 14 residues. Germline CDR1 is DFQATT and CDR2 is SNEGSKA (reference sequence). V was pared by 4 bases and J by 3 bases, with 14 bases between. As DNA, the CDR3 is TGCAGTGCTAAACCGGCAGGGAGGACAGATACGCAGTATTTT. Translated: CSAKPAGRTDTQYF.

Only a few counts were recorded for this clonotype. The rearrangement joins TRBV7-2 to TRBJ2-7, with D unclear. The CDR3 extends over 14 amino acids. V was trimmed by 4 bases and J by 3 bases, leaving 13 bases between them. Germline values: CDR1 SGHTA, CDR2 FQGNSA. The CDR3 DNA reads TGTGCCAGCAGCTCCGACCCTTATCTCTACGAGCAGTACTTC. This translates into CASSSDPYLYEQYF.

The sample holds a few counts of this clonotype. V gene TRBV12-3 or TRBV12-4 combines with J gene TRBJ2-1, with TRBD2 as a possible D gene (5 bases). The V gene lost 7 bases and the J gene lost 1 base, with 11 bases spanning the gap. This CDR3 comprises 14 residues. The CDR3 coding sequence is TGTGCCAGCACCCTCGGGGTGTCCTACAATGAGCAGTTCTTC. Residues: CASTLGVSYNEQFF.

This chain joins TRBV5-1 and TRBJ1-1, with D possibly being TRBD1 (6 bases). In germline, CDR1 is SGHRS, CDR2 YFSETQ. This CDR3 is 13 amino acids long. Trimming removed 2 bases from V and 8 bases from J, with 13 bases in between. The chain's CDR3 is CASSFGGGGEAFF. The CDR3 nucleotides are TGCGCCAGCAGCTTCGGGGGCGGCGGGGAAGCTTTCTTT.

This clonotype has only a few counts. The chain has TRBV16 and TRBJ2-3; possibly TRBD2 for D (6 bases). CDR3 length: 14 amino acids. The V gene's germline CDR1 is KGHSY and CDR2 FQNENV. V lost 4 bases and J lost 4, with 12 bases in between. This chain's CDR3 is CASSRAGMADTQYF. CDR3 DNA: TGTGCCAGCAGCCGGGCGGGGATGGCAGATACGCAGTATTTT.